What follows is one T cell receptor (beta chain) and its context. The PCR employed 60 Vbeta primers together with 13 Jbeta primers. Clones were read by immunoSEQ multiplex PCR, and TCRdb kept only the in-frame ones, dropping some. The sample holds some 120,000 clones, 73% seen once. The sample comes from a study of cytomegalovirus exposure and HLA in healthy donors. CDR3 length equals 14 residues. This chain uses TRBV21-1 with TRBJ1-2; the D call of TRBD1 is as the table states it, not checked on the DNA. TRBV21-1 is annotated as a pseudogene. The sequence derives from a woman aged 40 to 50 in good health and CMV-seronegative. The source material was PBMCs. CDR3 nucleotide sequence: TGTGCCAGCAGCAAAGAGGGCAGGGCAGGAGCATCCACCTTC. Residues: CASSKEGRAGASTF.